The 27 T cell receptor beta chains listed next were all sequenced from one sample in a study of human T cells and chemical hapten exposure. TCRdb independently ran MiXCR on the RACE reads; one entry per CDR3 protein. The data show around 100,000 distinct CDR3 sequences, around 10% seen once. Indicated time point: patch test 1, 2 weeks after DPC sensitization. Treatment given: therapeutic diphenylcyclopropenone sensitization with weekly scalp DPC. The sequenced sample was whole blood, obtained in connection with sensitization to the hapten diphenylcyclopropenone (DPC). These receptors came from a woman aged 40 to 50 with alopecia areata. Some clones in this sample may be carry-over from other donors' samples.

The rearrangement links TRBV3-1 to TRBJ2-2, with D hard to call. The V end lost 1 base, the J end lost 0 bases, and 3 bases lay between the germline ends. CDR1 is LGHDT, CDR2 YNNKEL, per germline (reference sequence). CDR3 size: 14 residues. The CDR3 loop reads CASSQGPNTGELFF. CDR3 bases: TGTGCCAGCAGCCAAGGGCCGAACACCGGGGAGCTGTTTTTT.

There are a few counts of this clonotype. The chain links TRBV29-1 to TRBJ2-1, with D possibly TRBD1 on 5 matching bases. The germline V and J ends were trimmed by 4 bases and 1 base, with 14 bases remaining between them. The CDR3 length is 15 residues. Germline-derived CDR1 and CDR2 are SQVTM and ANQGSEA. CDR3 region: CSVAQAPVSYNEQFF. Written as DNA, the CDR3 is TGCAGCGTTGCACAGGCCCCGGTGTCCTACAATGAGCAGTTCTTC.

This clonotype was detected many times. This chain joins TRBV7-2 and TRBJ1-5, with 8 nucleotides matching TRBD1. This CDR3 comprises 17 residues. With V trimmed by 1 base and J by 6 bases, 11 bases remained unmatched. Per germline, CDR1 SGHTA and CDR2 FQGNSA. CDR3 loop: CASSLERGDRGGQPQHF. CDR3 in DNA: TGTGCCAGCAGCTTAGAGCGTGGCGACAGGGGAGGTCAGCCCCAGCATTTT.

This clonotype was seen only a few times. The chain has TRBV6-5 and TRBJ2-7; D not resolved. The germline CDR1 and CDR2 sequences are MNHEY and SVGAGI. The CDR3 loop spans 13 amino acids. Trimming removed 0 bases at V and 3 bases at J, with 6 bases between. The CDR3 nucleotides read TGTGCCAGCAGTTACTCGGACCTCTACGAGCAGTACTTC. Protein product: CASSYSDLYEQYF.

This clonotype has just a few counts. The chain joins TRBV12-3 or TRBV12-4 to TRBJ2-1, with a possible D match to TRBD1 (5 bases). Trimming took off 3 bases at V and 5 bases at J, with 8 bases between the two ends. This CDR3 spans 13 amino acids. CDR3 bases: TGTGCCAGCAGTTTGAAGGGGAACAATGAGCAGTTCTTC. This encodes CASSLKGNNEQFF.

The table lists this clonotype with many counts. CDR3 sequence (DNA): TGTGCCAGCAGCTTGTTTGGTCCCCGGGACAGGACTCAAGAGACCCAGTACTTC. Translating it yields CASSLFGPRDRTQETQYF. The chain recombines TRBV11-2 with TRBJ2-5; TRBD1 aligns across 8 bases. Germline V CDR1 and CDR2: SGHAT, FQNNGV. The J segment lost 2 bases and the V segment lost 3 bases, leaving 14 bases of the junction unmatched. There are 18 residues in the CDR3.

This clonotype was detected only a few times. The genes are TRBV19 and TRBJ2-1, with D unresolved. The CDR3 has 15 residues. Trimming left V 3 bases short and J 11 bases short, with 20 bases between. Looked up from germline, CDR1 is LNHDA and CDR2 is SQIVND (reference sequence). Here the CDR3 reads CASSIGPGPAQKQFF. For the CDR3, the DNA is TGTGCCAGTAGTATCGGCCCCGGACCCGCCCAGAAGCAGTTCTTC.

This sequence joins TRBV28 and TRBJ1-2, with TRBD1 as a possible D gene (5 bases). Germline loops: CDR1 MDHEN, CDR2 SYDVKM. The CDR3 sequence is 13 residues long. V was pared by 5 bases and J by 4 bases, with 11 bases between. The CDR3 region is CASSGTGIYGYTF. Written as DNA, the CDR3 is TGTGCCAGCAGTGGGACGGGCATCTATGGCTACACCTTC.

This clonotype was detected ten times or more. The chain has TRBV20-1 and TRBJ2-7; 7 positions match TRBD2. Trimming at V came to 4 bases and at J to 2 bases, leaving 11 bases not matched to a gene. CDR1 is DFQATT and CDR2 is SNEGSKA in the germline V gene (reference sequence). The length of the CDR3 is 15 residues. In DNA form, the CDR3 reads TGCAGTGCTAAAAGACCGGGACTAAGGACCTACGAGCAGTACTTC. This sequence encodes CSAKRPGLRTYEQYF.

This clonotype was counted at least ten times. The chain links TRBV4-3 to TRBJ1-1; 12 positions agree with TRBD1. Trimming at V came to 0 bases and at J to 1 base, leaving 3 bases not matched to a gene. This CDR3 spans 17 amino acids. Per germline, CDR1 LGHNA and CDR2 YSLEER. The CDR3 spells CASSQDMGQGANTEAFF. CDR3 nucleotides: TGCGCCAGCAGCCAAGATATGGGACAGGGGGCGAACACTGAAGCTTTCTTT.

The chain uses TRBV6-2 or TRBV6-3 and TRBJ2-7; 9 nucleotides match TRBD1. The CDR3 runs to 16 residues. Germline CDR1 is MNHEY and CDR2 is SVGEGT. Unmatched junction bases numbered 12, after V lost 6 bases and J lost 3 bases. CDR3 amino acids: CASRELVTGGLYEQYF. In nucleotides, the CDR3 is TGTGCCAGCAGAGAACTAGTCACAGGGGGCCTCTACGAGCAGTACTTC.

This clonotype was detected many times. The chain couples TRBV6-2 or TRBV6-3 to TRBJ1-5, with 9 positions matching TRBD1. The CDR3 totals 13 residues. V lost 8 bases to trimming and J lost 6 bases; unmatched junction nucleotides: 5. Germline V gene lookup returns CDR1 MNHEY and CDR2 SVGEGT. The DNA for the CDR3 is TGTGCCAGCGACCGGACAGGGGTTCAGCCCCAGCATTTT. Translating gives CASDRTGVQPQHF.

The CDR3 reads CSVSYSGANVLTF. The CDR3 coding sequence is TGCAGCGTAAGCTACTCTGGGGCCAACGTCCTGACTTTC. V gene TRBV29-1 combines with J gene TRBJ2-6; D is unclear. Trimming removed 6 bases from V and 0 bases from J, with 6 bases in between. Germline V gene sequence: CDR1 SQVTM, CDR2 ANQGSEA. The CDR3 has 13 amino acids. The variable domain in full, with the rest retrieved from reference TRBV29-1 and TRBJ2-6, is SAVISQKPSRDICQRGTSLTIQCQVDSQVTMMFWYRQQPGQSLTLIATANQGSEATYESGFVIDKFPISRPNLTFSTLTVSNMSPEDSSIYLCSVSYSGANVLTFGAGSRLTVL.

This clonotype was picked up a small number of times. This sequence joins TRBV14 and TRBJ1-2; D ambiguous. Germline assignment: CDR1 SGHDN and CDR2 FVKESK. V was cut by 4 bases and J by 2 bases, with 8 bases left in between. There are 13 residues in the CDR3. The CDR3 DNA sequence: TGTGCCAGCAGCCGACCGGCAAACTATGGCTACACCTTC. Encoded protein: CASSRPANYGYTF.

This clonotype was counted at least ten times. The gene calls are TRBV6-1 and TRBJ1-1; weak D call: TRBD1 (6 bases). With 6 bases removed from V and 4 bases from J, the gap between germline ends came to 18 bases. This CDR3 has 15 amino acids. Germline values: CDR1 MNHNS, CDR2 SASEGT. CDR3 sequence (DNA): TGTGCCAGCAGCCAAAACAGGGCGTGGGGCACTGAAGCTTTCTTT. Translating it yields CASSQNRAWGTEAFF.

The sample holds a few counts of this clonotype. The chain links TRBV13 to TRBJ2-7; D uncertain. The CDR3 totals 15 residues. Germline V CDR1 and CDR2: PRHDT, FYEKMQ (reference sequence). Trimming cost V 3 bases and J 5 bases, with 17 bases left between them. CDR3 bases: TGTGCCAGCAGCTTGAAATCGGGCCCTTACCACGAGCAGTACTTC. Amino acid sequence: CASSLKSGPYHEQYF.

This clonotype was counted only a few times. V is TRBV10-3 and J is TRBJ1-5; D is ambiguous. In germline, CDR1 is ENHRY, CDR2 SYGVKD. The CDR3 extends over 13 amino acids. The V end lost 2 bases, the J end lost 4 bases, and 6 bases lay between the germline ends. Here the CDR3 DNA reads TGTGCCATCAGTGAGGTGGGTAATCAGCCCCAGCATTTT. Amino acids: CAISEVGNQPQHF.

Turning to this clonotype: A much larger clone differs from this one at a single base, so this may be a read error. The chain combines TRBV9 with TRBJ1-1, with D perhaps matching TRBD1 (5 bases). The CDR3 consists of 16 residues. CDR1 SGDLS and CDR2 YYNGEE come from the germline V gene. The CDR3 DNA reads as TGTGCCTGCAGCGTCGGGCAGGGAGCCGGAGGCACTGAAGCTTTCTTT. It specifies CACSVGQGAGGTEAFF.

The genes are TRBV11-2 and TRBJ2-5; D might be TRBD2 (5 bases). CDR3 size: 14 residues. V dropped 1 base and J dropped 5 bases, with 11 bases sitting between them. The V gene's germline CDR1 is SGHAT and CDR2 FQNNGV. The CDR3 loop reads CASSLARTGETQYF. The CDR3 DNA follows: TGTGCCAGCAGCTTAGCCCGGACTGGGGAGACCCAGTACTTC.

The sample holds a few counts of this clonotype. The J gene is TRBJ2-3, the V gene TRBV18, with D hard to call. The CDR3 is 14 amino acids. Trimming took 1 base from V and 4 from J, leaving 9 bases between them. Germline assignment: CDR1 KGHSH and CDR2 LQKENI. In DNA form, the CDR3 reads TGTGCCAGCTCACCACGAACTCAGCCAGATACGCAGTATTTT. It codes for CASSPRTQPDTQYF. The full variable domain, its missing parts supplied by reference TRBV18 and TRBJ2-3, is NAGVMQNPRHLVRRRGQEARLRCSPMKGHSHVYWYRQLPEEGLKFMVYLQKENIIDESGMPKERFSAEFPKEGPSILRIQQVVRGDSAAYFCASSPRTQPDTQYFGPGTRLTVL.

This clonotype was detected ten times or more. The CDR3 reads CASSSLGTGIWKYF. The CDR3 nucleotides are TGTGCCAGCAGCTCCCTGGGGACAGGTATCTGGAAGTACTTC. The chain combines TRBV7-2 with TRBJ2-7, with TRBD1 matching over 8 bases. The ends lost 4 bases at V and 11 bases at J; junction bases unmatched: 13. This CDR3 contains 14 residues. CDR1 is SGHTA and CDR2 is FQGNSA in the germline V gene. The entire variable domain, with the rest obtained from reference TRBV7-2 and TRBJ2-7, is as follows: GAGVSQSPSNKVTEKGKDVELRCDPISGHTALYWYRQSLGQGLEFLIYFQGNSAPDKSGLPSDRFSAERTGGSVSTLTIQRTQQEDSAVYLCASSSLGTGIWKYFGPGTRLTVT.

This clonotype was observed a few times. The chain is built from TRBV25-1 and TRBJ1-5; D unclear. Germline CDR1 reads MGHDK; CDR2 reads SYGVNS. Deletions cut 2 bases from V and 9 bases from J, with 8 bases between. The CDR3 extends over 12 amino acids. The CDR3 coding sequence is TGTGCCAGCAGTGAAGAGGATCTGCCCCAGCATTTT. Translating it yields CASSEEDLPQHF.

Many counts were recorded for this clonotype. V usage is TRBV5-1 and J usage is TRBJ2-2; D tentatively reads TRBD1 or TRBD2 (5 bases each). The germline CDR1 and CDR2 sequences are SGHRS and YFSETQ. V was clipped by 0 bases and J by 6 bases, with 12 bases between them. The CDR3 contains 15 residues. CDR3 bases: TGCGCCAGCAGCTTGGCTGTGGGGGACGCCGGGGAGCTGTTTTTT. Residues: CASSLAVGDAGELFF.

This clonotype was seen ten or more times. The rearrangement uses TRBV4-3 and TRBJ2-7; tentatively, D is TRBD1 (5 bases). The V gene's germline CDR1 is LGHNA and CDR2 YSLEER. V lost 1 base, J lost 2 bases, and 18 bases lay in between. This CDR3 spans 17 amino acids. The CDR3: CASSQGSRGHSTYEQYF. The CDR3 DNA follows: TGCGCCAGCAGCCAAGGGTCCCGCGGACACTCTACCTACGAGCAGTACTTC.

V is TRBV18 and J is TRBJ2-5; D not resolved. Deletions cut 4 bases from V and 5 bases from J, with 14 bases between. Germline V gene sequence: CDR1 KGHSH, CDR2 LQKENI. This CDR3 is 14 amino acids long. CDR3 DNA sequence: TGTGCCAGCTCACTCGACCCGACGACCGAGACCCAGTACTTC. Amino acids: CASSLDPTTETQYF.

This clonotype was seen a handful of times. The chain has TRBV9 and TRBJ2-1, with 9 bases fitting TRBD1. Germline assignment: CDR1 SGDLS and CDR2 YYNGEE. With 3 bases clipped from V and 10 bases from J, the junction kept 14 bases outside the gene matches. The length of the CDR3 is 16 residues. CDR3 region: CASSETGTGPLGEQFF. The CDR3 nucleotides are TGTGCCAGCAGCGAAACCGGGACAGGGCCATTGGGCGAGCAGTTCTTC.

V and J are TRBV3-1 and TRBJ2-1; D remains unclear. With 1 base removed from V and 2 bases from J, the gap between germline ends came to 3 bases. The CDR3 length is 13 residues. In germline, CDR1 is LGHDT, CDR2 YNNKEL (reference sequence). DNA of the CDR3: TGTGCCAGCAGCCAAGGCACCTACAATGAGCAGTTCTTC. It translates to CASSQGTYNEQFF.